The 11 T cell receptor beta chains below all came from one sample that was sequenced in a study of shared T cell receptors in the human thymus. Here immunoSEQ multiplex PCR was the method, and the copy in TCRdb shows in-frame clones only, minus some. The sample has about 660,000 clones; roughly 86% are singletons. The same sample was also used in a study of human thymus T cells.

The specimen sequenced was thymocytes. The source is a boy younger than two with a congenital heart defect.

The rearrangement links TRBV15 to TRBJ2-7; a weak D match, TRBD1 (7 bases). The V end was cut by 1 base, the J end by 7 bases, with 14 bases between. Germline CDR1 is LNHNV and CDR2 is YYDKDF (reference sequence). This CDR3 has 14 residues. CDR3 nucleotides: TGTGCCACCAGCAGAGGGCTACAGGGGAGGGAGCAGTACTTC. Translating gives CATSRGLQGREQYF.

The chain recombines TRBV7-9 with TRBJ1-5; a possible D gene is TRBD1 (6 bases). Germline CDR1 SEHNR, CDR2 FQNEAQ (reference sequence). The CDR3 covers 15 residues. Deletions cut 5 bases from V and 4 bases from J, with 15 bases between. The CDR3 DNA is TGTGCCAGCAGCCCAGGGAGGGGGTTTAATCAGCCCCAGCATTTT. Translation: CASSPGRGFNQPQHF.

The CDR3 is CASSRGGREDTQYF. The CDR3 bases are TGTGCCAGCAGCCGGGGGGGCAGGGAAGATACGCAGTATTTT. The chain combines TRBV5-6 with TRBJ2-3, with 8 bases fitting TRBD2. Germline assignment: CDR1 SGHDT and CDR2 YYEEEE. The trim removed 4 bases at V and 5 bases at J, leaving 6 bases unmatched. CDR3 size: 14 residues.

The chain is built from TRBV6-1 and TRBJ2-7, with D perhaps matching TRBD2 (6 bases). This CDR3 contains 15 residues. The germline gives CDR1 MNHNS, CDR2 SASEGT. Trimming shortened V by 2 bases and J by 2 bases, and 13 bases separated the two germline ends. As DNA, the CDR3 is TGTGCCAGCAGTGAAATGATCCGGGAGACCTACGAGCAGTACTTC. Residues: CASSEMIRETYEQYF.

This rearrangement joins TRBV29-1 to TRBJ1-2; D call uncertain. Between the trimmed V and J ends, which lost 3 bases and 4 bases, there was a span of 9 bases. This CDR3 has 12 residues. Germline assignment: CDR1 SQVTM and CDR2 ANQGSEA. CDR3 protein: CSVDVRIYGYTF. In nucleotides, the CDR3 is TGCAGCGTTGATGTCAGGATCTATGGCTACACCTTC.

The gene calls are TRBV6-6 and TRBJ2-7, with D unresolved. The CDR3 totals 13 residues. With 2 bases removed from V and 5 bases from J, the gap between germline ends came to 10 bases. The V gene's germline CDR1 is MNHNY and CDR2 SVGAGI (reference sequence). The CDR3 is CASSYGQLNEQYF. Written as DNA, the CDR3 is TGTGCCAGCAGTTACGGGCAACTTAACGAGCAGTACTTC.

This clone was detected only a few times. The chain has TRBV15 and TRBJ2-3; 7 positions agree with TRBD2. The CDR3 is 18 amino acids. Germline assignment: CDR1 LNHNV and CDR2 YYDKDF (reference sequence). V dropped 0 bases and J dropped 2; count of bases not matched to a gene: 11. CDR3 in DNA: TGTGCCACCAGCAGAGATTTGGCTAGCGGACCGACCACAGATACGCAGTATTTT. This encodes CATSRDLASGPTTDTQYF.

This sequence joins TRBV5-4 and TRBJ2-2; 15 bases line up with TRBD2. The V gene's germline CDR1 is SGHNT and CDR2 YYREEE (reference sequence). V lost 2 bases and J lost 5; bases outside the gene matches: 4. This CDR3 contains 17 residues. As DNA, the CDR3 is TGTGCCAGCAGCTTATGGACTAGCGGGGGGGTGACCGGGGAGCTGTTTTTT. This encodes CASSLWTSGGVTGELFF.

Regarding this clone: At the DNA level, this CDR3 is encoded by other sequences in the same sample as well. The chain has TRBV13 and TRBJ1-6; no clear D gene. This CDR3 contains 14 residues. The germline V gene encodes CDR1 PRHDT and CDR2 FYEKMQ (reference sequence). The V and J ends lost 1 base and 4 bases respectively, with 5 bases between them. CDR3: CASSLVAYNSPLHF. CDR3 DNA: TGTGCCAGCAGCTTAGTGGCTTATAATTCACCCCTCCACTTT.

For the CDR3, the DNA is TGTGCCAGCAGTCCAGGGTACGGCTACACCTTC. It yields the protein CASSPGYGYTF. The V call is TRBV4-2, the J call TRBJ1-2; D is perhaps TRBD1 (5 bases). The CDR3 is 11 residues long. Trimming pared 6 bases from V and 8 bases from J, leaving 10 bases between. Germline V gene sequence: CDR1 LGHNA, CDR2 YNFKEQ.

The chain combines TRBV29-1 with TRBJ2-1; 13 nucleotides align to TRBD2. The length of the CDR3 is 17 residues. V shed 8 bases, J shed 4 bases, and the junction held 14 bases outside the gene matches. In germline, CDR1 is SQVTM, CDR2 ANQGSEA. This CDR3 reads CSQTQGTSGTSYNEQFF. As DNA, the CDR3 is TGCAGCCAGACCCAAGGGACTAGCGGGACCTCTTACAATGAGCAGTTCTTC.